A selection of T cell receptor beta chains follows, all from one sample in a study of blood T cells in healthy people across ages. TCRdb recomputed calls from the 5' RACE reads with MiXCR, one row per CDR3 protein. Of about 1.8 million distinct CDR3 sequences in the sample, around half were seen once. The sample consisted of blood. These receptors all come from a middle-aged woman in good health. The CDR3 runs from the conserved cysteine through the conserved F or W. A D gene is named only where the DNA matches it firmly. Expanded clones get a size class; other rows say once, few or many, or leave the size out.

V: TRBV20-1; J: TRBJ2-3; D: TRBD2; size: .; DNA: TGCAGTGCTAGAGCCGACCGAGCTAGCGGTCCCACGGATACGCAGTATTTT; CDR3: CSARADRASGPTDTQYF
V: TRBV12-3/TRBV12-4; J: TRBJ2-7; D: .; size: few; DNA: TGTGCCAGCAGTTTCTCGGCAACGGGGGCCCAGTACTTC; CDR3: CASSFSATGAQYF
V: TRBV7-9; J: TRBJ2-7; D: .; size: .; DNA: TGTGCCAGCAGCCAGGAACAGGGTACCCACGAGCAGTACTTC; CDR3: CASSQEQGTHEQYF
V: TRBV5-6; J: TRBJ2-1; D: .; size: .; DNA: TGTGCCAGCAGCATTGATGGACGGGGCTACAATGAGCAGTTCTTC; CDR3: CASSIDGRGYNEQFF
V: TRBV20-1; J: TRBJ2-6; D: .; size: .; DNA: TGCAGTGCTCGAGGGACCTCTGGGGCCAACGTCCTGACTTTC; CDR3: CSARGTSGANVLTF
V: TRBV12-3/TRBV12-4; J: TRBJ2-7; D: TRBD2; size: few; DNA: TGTGCCAGCAGTTCAGCGGGGGGCCACTACGAGCAGTACTTC; CDR3: CASSSAGGHYEQYF
V: TRBV28; J: TRBJ1-1; D: .; size: .; DNA: TGTGCCAGCAGTTTATTGCAGGGAAGGGCGAGGTCTGAAGCTTTCTTT; CDR3: CASSLLQGRARSEAFF
V: TRBV6-2/TRBV6-3; J: TRBJ2-7; D: .; size: .; DNA: TGTGCCAGCAGTTACTCGGGCAAGAACGAGCAGTACTTC; CDR3: CASSYSGKNEQYF
V: TRBV27; J: TRBJ1-6; D: .; size: .; DNA: TGTGCCAGCCGCACCCGAACACCGGCAGGATATTCACCCCTCCACTTT; CDR3: CASRTRTPAGYSPLHF
V: TRBV4-3; J: TRBJ2-7; D: TRBD1; size: .; DNA: TGCGCCAGCAGCCAAGAAGCTGCGGACAGGAGCTCCTACGAGCAGTACTTC; CDR3: CASSQEAADRSSYEQYF
V: TRBV3-1; J: TRBJ2-1; D: .; size: .; DNA: TGTGCCAGCAGCCTTTCTAAAGAGCAGTTCTTC; CDR3: CASSLSKEQFF
V: TRBV6-1; J: TRBJ2-4; D: TRBD1; size: .; DNA: TGTGCCAGCAGTGAAAGGCCTGGGACAGGCGATCCCAAAAACATTCAGTACTTC; CDR3: CASSERPGTGDPKNIQYF
V: TRBV28; J: TRBJ1-2; D: .; size: .; DNA: TGTGCCAGCAGTTTACGTGGGACGCCGGTCTATGGCTACACCTTC; CDR3: CASSLRGTPVYGYTF
V: TRBV4-3; J: TRBJ1-2; D: .; size: .; DNA: TGCGCCAGCAGCCAAGAGTATGGCGGCTATGGCTACACCTTC; CDR3: CASSQEYGGYGYTF
V: TRBV5-5; J: TRBJ2-1; D: TRBD1; size: .; DNA: TGTGCCAGCACCCTAAGGGGACAGACCTACAATGAGCAGTTCTTC; CDR3: CASTLRGQTYNEQFF
V: TRBV20-1; J: TRBJ2-1; D: TRBD2; size: .; DNA: TGCAGTGCTAGAGTTCGACTAGCGGGGTTTGAGCAGTTCTTC; CDR3: CSARVRLAGFEQFF
V: TRBV7-7; J: TRBJ2-7; D: TRBD1; size: .; DNA: TGTGCCAGCAGCTTTCAGGGGGACCACGAGCAGTACTTC; CDR3: CASSFQGDHEQYF
V: TRBV29-1; J: TRBJ2-1; D: TRBD2; size: .; DNA: TGCAGCGCTTGGGGACTAGCGGGGCCTAATGAGCAGTTCTTC; CDR3: CSAWGLAGPNEQFF
V: TRBV29-1; J: TRBJ1-2; D: TRBD1; size: few; DNA: TGCAGCGTTCCGGGACAGGGAATGAATGGCTACACCTTC; CDR3: CSVPGQGMNGYTF
V: TRBV2; J: TRBJ2-1; D: .; size: .; DNA: TGTGCCAGCATAGGAAGGGGCTTTGAGCAGTTCTTC; CDR3: CASIGRGFEQFF
V: TRBV5-1; J: TRBJ1-1; D: TRBD1; size: .; DNA: TGCGCCAGCAGCGGTTGGACAGGTCGGGACACTGAAGCTTTCTTT; CDR3: CASSGWTGRDTEAFF
V: TRBV5-1; J: TRBJ2-5; D: .; size: .; DNA: TGCGCCAGCAGCCGCCTTAACACAAACCAAGAGACCCAGTACTTC; CDR3: CASSRLNTNQETQYF
V: TRBV12-3/TRBV12-4; J: TRBJ2-3; D: TRBD2; size: .; DNA: TGTGCCATCATGGTGGGGGGGGGCACAGATACGCAGTATTTT; CDR3: CAIMVGGGTDTQYF
V: TRBV6-2/TRBV6-3; J: TRBJ1-2; D: .; size: .; DNA: TGTGCCAGCAGGACCACAGGAGAGAGAGGTGGCTACACCTTC; CDR3: CASRTTGERGGYTF
V: TRBV27; J: TRBJ2-3; D: .; size: few; DNA: TGTGCCAGCAGTTTCGGACAGAAAGGGGGACACACAGATACGCAGTATTTT; CDR3: CASSFGQKGGHTDTQYF
V: TRBV20-1; J: TRBJ2-7; D: .; size: few; DNA: TGCAGTGCTAGAGATTTCACCCGGGGGCGAGACGAGCAGTACTTC; CDR3: CSARDFTRGRDEQYF
V: TRBV4-3; J: TRBJ1-4; D: .; size: .; DNA: TGCGCCAGCAGCCGGCACCCGGGACCCAATGAAAAACTGTTTTTT; CDR3: CASSRHPGPNEKLFF
V: TRBV20-1; J: TRBJ1-5; D: TRBD1; size: .; DNA: TGCAGTGCTAGCCAGGGGGCGGTAAGCAATCAGCCCCAGCATTTT; CDR3: CSASQGAVSNQPQHF
V: TRBV5-1; J: TRBJ2-3; D: TRBD2; size: .; DNA: TGCGCCAGCAGCTGGACCGTAGCGGGGGGGCAGGCAGATACGCAGTATTTT; CDR3: CASSWTVAGGQADTQYF
V: TRBV4-3; J: TRBJ2-5; D: TRBD2; size: .; DNA: TGCGCCAGCTCCTTTAGTCCCGGGAGGGAGACCCAGTACTTC; CDR3: CASSFSPGRETQYF
V: TRBV6-5; J: TRBJ1-2; D: .; size: .; DNA: TGTGCCAGCAGTTACTCGGGGGAAGCTAACTATGGCTACACCTTC; CDR3: CASSYSGEANYGYTF
V: TRBV28; J: TRBJ2-5; D: TRBD1; size: .; DNA: TGTGCCAGCAGCCAACTAGTGATACAGGGGTTTCAAGAGACCCAGTACTTC; CDR3: CASSQLVIQGFQETQYF
V: TRBV7-8; J: TRBJ1-5; D: TRBD1; size: few; DNA: TGTGCCAGCAGCTTAGGGGACAGACGATATCAGCCCCAGCATTTT; CDR3: CASSLGDRRYQPQHF
V: TRBV6-2/TRBV6-3; J: TRBJ2-7; D: .; size: .; DNA: TGTGCCAGCAGCCCCTATGTGGACGAGCAGTACTTC; CDR3: CASSPYVDEQYF
V: TRBV7-9; J: TRBJ2-1; D: TRBD1; size: few; DNA: TGTGCCAGCAGCTTAGCAGGGGGCGGTGACAATGAGCAGTTCTTC; CDR3: CASSLAGGGDNEQFF
V: TRBV27; J: TRBJ2-7; D: TRBD1; size: .; DNA: TGTGCCAGCAGATTAAAGGGGGACAGGGTCGGCCACGAGCAGTACTTC; CDR3: CASRLKGDRVGHEQYF
V: TRBV20-1; J: TRBJ2-7; D: .; size: .; DNA: TGCAGTGCTAGAGACCCCGGGACAAGGTCCTACGAGCAGTACTTC; CDR3: CSARDPGTRSYEQYF
V: TRBV15; J: TRBJ2-1; D: .; size: few; DNA: TGTGCCACCAGCTTAAACGTGGAGCAGTTCTTC; CDR3: CATSLNVEQFF
V: TRBV28; J: TRBJ2-1; D: .; size: few; DNA: TGTGCCAGCAGTTTACGACGGGGTGGGTACAATGAGCAGTTCTTC; CDR3: CASSLRRGGYNEQFF
V: TRBV20-1; J: TRBJ1-2; D: .; size: .; DNA: TGCAGTGCTAGAGGGTCAAGGGGGTACTATGGCTACACCTTC; CDR3: CSARGSRGYYGYTF
V: TRBV12-3/TRBV12-4; J: TRBJ2-1; D: .; size: .; DNA: TGTGCCAGCAGTTTGTTGATGAGCAATGAGCAGTTCTTC; CDR3: CASSLLMSNEQFF
V: TRBV25-1; J: TRBJ2-1; D: .; size: .; DNA: TGTGCCACCGAGGACCCGGGATATGAGCAGTTCTTC; CDR3: CATEDPGYEQFF
V: TRBV11-2; J: TRBJ2-7; D: .; size: .; DNA: TGTGCCAGCAGCTTAGATGGAGAAAAGTACTTC; CDR3: CASSLDGEKYF
V: TRBV7-2; J: TRBJ2-1; D: TRBD1; size: .; DNA: TGTGCCAGCAGCCCGGGACAGGGTTTATGGAATGAGCAGTTCTTC; CDR3: CASSPGQGLWNEQFF
V: TRBV4-3; J: TRBJ2-7; D: .; size: many; DNA: TGCGCCAGCAGCCAAGTTGCGGGGAACTACGAGCAGTACTTC; CDR3: CASSQVAGNYEQYF
V: TRBV6-2/TRBV6-3; J: TRBJ2-7; D: TRBD1; size: .; DNA: TGTGCCAGCAGTCAAGTTATGGGGAGACAGGGAGCCTACGAGCAGTACTTC; CDR3: CASSQVMGRQGAYEQYF
V: TRBV27; J: TRBJ2-5; D: .; size: .; DNA: TGTGCCAGCAGTTTAGGACCGGCCTACGGGACCCAGTACTTC; CDR3: CASSLGPAYGTQYF
V: TRBV2; J: TRBJ2-1; D: .; size: .; DNA: TGTGCCAGCGGATTACTGGGGGATGAGCAGTTCTTC; CDR3: CASGLLGDEQFF
V: TRBV4-2; J: TRBJ2-1; D: TRBD1; size: .; DNA: TGTGCCAGCAGCCGCCGGGACAGGGGGCCAGATGAGCAGTTCTTC; CDR3: CASSRRDRGPDEQFF
V: TRBV10-2; J: TRBJ2-1; D: .; size: .; DNA: TGCGCCAGCAGTGAGACCCCTTGGGATGAGCAGTTCTTC; CDR3: CASSETPWDEQFF
V: TRBV4-3; J: TRBJ2-5; D: .; size: .; DNA: TGCGCCAGCAGCCAAGATTATCCAGCTCCGGGTACCCAGTACTTC; CDR3: CASSQDYPAPGTQYF
V: TRBV6-2/TRBV6-3; J: TRBJ2-3; D: .; size: .; DNA: TGTGCCAGCAGTTACCTGGCGGGGCGGATAGATACGCAGTATTTT; CDR3: CASSYLAGRIDTQYF
V: TRBV7-9; J: TRBJ2-1; D: TRBD2; size: few; DNA: TGTGCCAGCAGCAACGGACTAGCGGGGGGGCCCAAGTTTAGGAATGAGCAGTTCTTC; CDR3: CASSNGLAGGPKFRNEQFF
V: TRBV20-1; J: TRBJ2-3; D: .; size: .; DNA: TGCAGTGCGAGTGGCACAGATACGCGGTATTTT; CDR3: CSASGTDTRYF
V: TRBV29-1; J: TRBJ2-1; D: .; size: .; DNA: TGCAGCGGACTACAGCCTCCCTCCTACAATGAGCAGTTCTTC; CDR3: CSGLQPPSYNEQFF
V: TRBV7-7; J: TRBJ2-3; D: TRBD2; size: few; DNA: TGTGCTAGCAGTATCAGCGGGGGCAGTTCAGATACGCAGTATTTT; CDR3: CASSISGGSSDTQYF
V: TRBV12-3/TRBV12-4; J: TRBJ2-5; D: .; size: .; DNA: TGTGTCAGCAGGCCCTCGGGGAATAGGGAGACCCAGTACTTC; CDR3: CVSRPSGNRETQYF